These T cell receptor beta chains were read from a single sample in a study of identical twins. TCRdb used MiXCR to reprocess the 5' RACE reads, holding one entry per CDR3 protein. The sample has around 1.7 million distinct CDR3 sequences; under 35% are singletons. Specimen: cord blood. The receptors here all came from a newborn girl in good health. Both conserved end residues are part of each CDR3. D genes are given only for firm matches. For some rows the clone size is stated as once, few or many, or as a class when expanded; others skip it.

TRBD1	TRBJ1-2	TRBV10-3	NA	TGTGCCATCAGTGAGTCGCGGACAGGGAATAACTATGGCTACACCTTC	CAISESRTGNNYGYTF
NA	TRBJ2-7	TRBV3-1	NA	TGTGCCAGCAGCCAAGTGGGGGCCGGCTACGAGCAGTACTTC	CASSQVGAGYEQYF
NA	TRBJ2-7	TRBV28	few	TGTGCCAGCAGTCTCATACCCGGCTCCTACGAGCAGTACTTC	CASSLIPGSYEQYF
NA	TRBJ1-2	TRBV3-1	NA	TGTGCCAGCAGCCAAGGGTCGTTCTATGGCTACACCTTC	CASSQGSFYGYTF
NA	TRBJ2-7	TRBV20-1	NA	TGCAGTGCTAGTCCGCGGGCCCTCTCCTACAATGAGCAGTACTTC	CSASPRALSYNEQYF
TRBD2	TRBJ2-1	TRBV5-1	NA	TGCGCCAGCAGCTTGGCCCCAGCGGGAGCCAATGAGCAGTTCTTC	CASSLAPAGANEQFF
NA	TRBJ1-2	TRBV7-2	few	TGTGCCAGCAGCTTAGAGCCAGCAGCTAACTATGGCTACACCTTC	CASSLEPAANYGYTF
NA	TRBJ2-7	TRBV20-1	NA	TGCAGTGCTAGACCGCTAGGGACGGGCCTCTACGAGCAGTACTTC	CSARPLGTGLYEQYF
NA	TRBJ2-1	TRBV11-2	NA	TGTGCCAGCAGGCCCGGGACACCGAGACAATTGGGATACAATGAGCAGTTCTTC	CASRPGTPRQLGYNEQFF
TRBD2	TRBJ2-7	TRBV20-1	NA	TGCAGTGCTAGAGAGGGAGCGGGAGTGGCCTACGAGCAGTACTTC	CSAREGAGVAYEQYF
TRBD2	TRBJ2-1	TRBV9	NA	TGTGCCAGCAGCGCACTAGCGCTAAATCACAATGAGCAGTTCTTC	CASSALALNHNEQFF
TRBD2	TRBJ2-7	TRBV7-9	few	TGTGCCAGCAGCTTAAAGAAGCTAGCGGGATCTTCCGGCCCAACCTACGAGCAGTACTTC	CASSLKKLAGSSGPTYEQYF
NA	TRBJ1-1	TRBV14	NA	TGTGCCAGCAGCCGCTTTGGGCTTTCTAACACTGAAGCTTTCTTT	CASSRFGLSNTEAFF
NA	TRBJ1-5	TRBV12-3/TRBV12-4	NA	TGTGCCAGCAGTTGGATGGGCCCCAAGTCATTCCCTAGCAATCAGCCCCAGCATTTT	CASSWMGPKSFPSNQPQHF
NA	TRBJ1-5	TRBV15	few	TGTGCCACCAGCAGAGACAGGGGTCAGCCCCAGCATTTT	CATSRDRGQPQHF
NA	TRBJ2-1	TRBV6-1	few	TGTGCCAGCAGTGTTCGACTAGGTCTTGAGCAGTTCTTC	CASSVRLGLEQFF
NA	TRBJ1-2	TRBV12-3/TRBV12-4	NA	TGTGCCAGCAGTCCTCGACACGCATATGGCTACACCTTC	CASSPRHAYGYTF
NA	TRBJ1-1	TRBV28	few	TGTGCCAGCAGTTTGGGACCGGGGCGTGAAGCTTTCTTT	CASSLGPGREAFF
NA	TRBJ2-3	TRBV10-3	NA	TGTGCCATCAGTGATTGGCGGGCTAGCACAGATACGCAGTATTTT	CAISDWRASTDTQYF
NA	TRBJ1-4	TRBV3-1	few	TGTGCCAGCAGCCAAGTCAGAGGGGGGAATGAAAAACTGTTTTTT	CASSQVRGGNEKLFF
NA	TRBJ2-7	TRBV7-2	few	TGTGCCAGCAGCTTAGGGGGTCTAGCGCTTGACGAGCAGTACTTC	CASSLGGLALDEQYF
TRBD2	TRBJ2-4	TRBV5-1	few	TGCGCCAGCAGCCCCCCCGCCGGTCGGCTAGCGGGAGCCCTAGCCAAAAACATTCAGTACTTC	CASSPPAGRLAGALAKNIQYF
TRBD1	TRBJ2-7	TRBV20-1	few	TGCAGTGCTAGCCAGACAGGGCCTCGAGGGCGGTACTTC	CSASQTGPRGRYF
TRBD2	TRBJ2-7	TRBV29-1	many	TGCAGCGCCGCGGGTCTAGCGGGACACCTTACCTACGAGCAGTACTTC	CSAAGLAGHLTYEQYF
TRBD1	TRBJ2-7	TRBV28	NA	TGTGCCAGCAGTTCCGGCCTTAGACAGGGATCTTACGAGCAGTACTTC	CASSSGLRQGSYEQYF
TRBD1	TRBJ1-1	TRBV12-3/TRBV12-4	NA	TGTGCCAGCAGTTTCGGACAGGCTGAAGCTTTCTTT	CASSFGQAEAFF
TRBD1	TRBJ2-3	TRBV28	NA	TGTGCCAGCAGTTTTGGGACAGGGACCCCTTACCCGGGTACGCAGTATTTT	CASSFGTGTPYPGTQYF
TRBD2	TRBJ2-1	TRBV18	few	TGTGCCAGCTCACCGGCGACTAGCGTCTACAATGAGCAGTTCTTC	CASSPATSVYNEQFF
NA	TRBJ1-4	TRBV20-1	few	TGCAGTGCTATACAGGGTAATGAAAAACTGTTTTTT	CSAIQGNEKLFF
TRBD1	TRBJ2-3	TRBV7-8	few	TGTGCCAGCGAAGGACAGGGGATCACAGATACGCAGTATTTT	CASEGQGITDTQYF
NA	TRBJ2-7	TRBV6-1	few	TGTGCCAGCAGTGAAGCCTGGGGAGACGAGCAGTACTTC	CASSEAWGDEQYF
TRBD2	TRBJ2-1	TRBV20-1	NA	TGCAGTGCTAGAGATGTGCTAGCGGGAGACTACAATGAGCAGTTCTTC	CSARDVLAGDYNEQFF
NA	TRBJ2-5	TRBV11-2	few	TGTGCCAGCAGCTTTATGGGACAAGAGACCCAGTACTTC	CASSFMGQETQYF
NA	TRBJ1-2	TRBV29-1	many	TGCAGCGTTGAGGCACAGGGCAACGACTATGGCTACACCTTC	CSVEAQGNDYGYTF